These T cell receptor beta chains were read from a single sample in a study of CXCR3-negative and CXCR3-positive naive CD8 T cells. TCRdb reprocessed the 5' RACE reads and reports one entry per CDR3 protein, with no DNA. The clone table shows 45,000 to 75,000 distinct CDR3 sequences, with the ten largest holding about 0.42%. The sample was naive CXCR3- CD8+ T cells from blood. Receptors were obtained from a human donor in good health. Some clones in this sample may be carry-over from other donors' samples. Each CDR3 is given with its conserved first and last residue. A clone size is listed for some rows: how often the clone was seen (once, few, many), or a class if it is expanded.

CDR3aa	abundance	j_gene	v_gene
CASSLGSGGPNNEQFF	-	TRBJ2-1	TRBV5-1
CASSLGQDRLNEKLFF	-	TRBJ1-4	TRBV7-2
CAISNRDDYGYTF	-	TRBJ1-2	TRBV10-3
CASSYSGLALGGSYNEQFF	-	TRBJ2-1	TRBV6-6
CASSLSGGALGEQFF	-	TRBJ2-1	TRBV7-2
CSASDRRETQYF	-	TRBJ2-5	TRBV20-1
CASSPQGAYEQYF	-	TRBJ2-7	TRBV7-9
CSGGQGAGTGELFF	-	TRBJ2-2	TRBV29-1
CASSGRQGVSYEQYF	-	TRBJ2-7	TRBV7-9
CATQDTSNTGELFF	-	TRBJ2-2	TRBV10-3
CSVSGLAGEQFF	-	TRBJ2-1	TRBV29-1
CASREGASPLHF	-	TRBJ1-6	TRBV27
CASSQADRGQGELFF	-	TRBJ2-2	TRBV4-1
CASSYMGGAGVNTEAFF	-	TRBJ1-1	TRBV6-2/TRBV6-3
CSARDRATYEQYF	-	TRBJ2-7	TRBV20-1
CASRHGGLTDTQYF	medium-sized	TRBJ2-3	TRBV10-1
CASSLVWTGALESYNEQFF	-	TRBJ2-1	TRBV5-1